This T cell receptor (beta chain) was sequenced in a study of OX40 agonist ivuxolimab in advanced cancers. Note on this clone: Its antigen is not identified.

The protocol was immunoSEQ multiplex PCR, while the TCRdb copy is restricted to in-frame clones and leaves out a portion. Here the sample spans some 70,000 clones, around 85% being singletons. Study findings and constraints: The antigen specificity of the peripheral T cells (those that were expanded) was not determined. More expanded clones were found, on average, in CD8+ than in CD4+ T cells.

CDR1 and CDR2 (germline): SEHNR, FQNEAQ (reference sequence). The CDR3 length is 15 residues. After removal of 4 bases from V and 7 bases from J, the junction contained 9 bases not matched to a gene. This chain connects TRBV7-9 to TRBJ1-5, with TRBD1 matching 8 bases. The source material was CD4+ or CD8+ T cells sorted from blood, sampled in a trial of the OX40 agonist ivuxolimab. The origin of this receptor is an adult with an advanced solid tumor such as melanoma, head and neck, liver or kidney cancer. The CDR3 nucleotides read TGTGCCAGCAGCTCGGGACAGGCTATCCGGCAGCCCCAGCATTTT. This translates into CASSSGQAIRQPQHF. The full variable domain, its missing parts supplied by reference TRBV7-9 and TRBJ1-5, is DTGVSQNPRHKITKRGQNVTFRCDPISEHNRLYWYRQTLGQGPEFLTYFQNEAQLEKSRLLSDRFSAERPKGSFSTLEIQRTEQGDSAMYLCASSSGQAIRQPQHFGDGTRLSIL.